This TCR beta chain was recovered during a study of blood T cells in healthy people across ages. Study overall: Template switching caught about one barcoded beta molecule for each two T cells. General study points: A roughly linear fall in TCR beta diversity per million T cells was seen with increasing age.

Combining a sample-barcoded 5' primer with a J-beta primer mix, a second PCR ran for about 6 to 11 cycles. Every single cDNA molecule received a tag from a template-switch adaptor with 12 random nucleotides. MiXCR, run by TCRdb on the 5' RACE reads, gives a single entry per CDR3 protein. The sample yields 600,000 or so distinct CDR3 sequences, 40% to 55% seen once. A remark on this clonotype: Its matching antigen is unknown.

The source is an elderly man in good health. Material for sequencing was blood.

The CDR3 protein is CASNWDSSGANVLTF. In DNA, the CDR3 is TGTGCCAGCAACTGGGATAGCTCTGGGGCCAACGTCCTGACTTTC. The rearrangement links TRBV28 to TRBJ2-6; no clear D gene. The CDR3 is 15 residues long. Germline V lookup: CDR1 MDHEN, CDR2 SYDVKM. V shed 7 bases and J shed 0 bases, with 10 bases lying between them.